This entry concerns a single T cell receptor (beta chain). Its antigen is still unknown. The sample comes from a study of post-analysis software for immune sequencing data. Study-wide results and limits: Among four to six TRBV segments more frequent in patients than controls were TRBV5-6, TRBV5-1 and TRBV20-1. Compared against controls, patients with multiple sclerosis displayed significantly lower normalized Chao1 diversity.

Germline CDR1 and CDR2: SEHNR and FQNEAQ (reference sequence). The CDR3 consists of 13 residues. Trimming left V 3 bases short and J 2 bases short, with 7 bases between. Every TCR beta cDNA library bore unique molecular identifiers. TCRdb reprocessed the PCR reads via MiXCR and lists one record per CDR3 protein. The table has over 150,000 distinct CDR3 sequences, around 28% seen once. The genes are TRBV7-9 and TRBJ1-1; D uncertain. Source material: blood. The TCR comes from a girl aged 10 to 17 with multiple sclerosis. This CDR3 reads CASSFPDNTEAFF. The CDR3 DNA sequence: TGTGCCAGCAGCTTCCCGGACAACACTGAAGCTTTCTTT.